This TCR beta chain was recorded in a study of T cell clonality in common variable immunodeficiency. Findings and caveats of the study: Shared TCRbeta clones were fewer between CVID subjects than controls.

J lost 4 bases, V lost 5 bases, and 7 bases had no gene match. Germline CDR1 KGHSH, CDR2 LQKENI. There are 14 residues in the CDR3. Most patients and controls had Caucasian heritage. Each donor provided about 5 to 8.5 ml of heparinized whole blood. The protocol was immunoSEQ multiplex PCR, while the TCRdb copy is restricted to in-frame clones and leaves out a portion. Reported are approximately 75,000 clones, none seen only once; the ten largest carry around 0.8%. A note on this clone: Its antigen remains unknown. The CDR3 end falls 3 residues outside the read, so it is completed with the germline J gene.

The TCR was taken from a person aged 18 to 75 in good health. The V and J genes are TRBV18 and TRBJ1-2, with 7 bases matching TRBD1. Sequencing was done on a sample of peripheral blood mononuclear cells. The part of the CDR3 DNA that was read is TGTGCCAGCTCAGGACCGGGACAGCCCTATGGC. Translation gives CASSGPGQPYG. The whole CDR3 sequence reads CASSGPGQPYGYTF.